This TCR beta chain was captured by sequencing in a study of T cell repertoires in cytomegalovirus infection. On the study more broadly: CMV infection and matching HLA type were both indicated by public TCR beta signatures. Study-level results: HLA-C-restricted, CMV-specific TCR beta clonotypes were dominant ex vivo.

On this clonotype: Its antigen is undetermined.

Germline loops: CDR1 SGHNT, CDR2 YYREEE (reference sequence). V gave up 5 bases and J gave up 0 bases; unmatched junction bases: 7. The CDR3 has 16 residues. TCRdb independently ran MiXCR on the reads; one entry per CDR3 protein. This sample has approximately 630,000 distinct CDR3 sequences, with roughly 26% found just once. The sequenced sample consisted of CD8+ T cells from PBMCs. The chain couples TRBV5-4 to TRBJ1-2; 10 bases agree with TRBD1. The sequence was collected from a human donor in good health (CMV status not recorded). Some clones in this sample may be carry-over from other donors' samples. The CDR3 sequence is CASSPIDRGPNYGYTF. CDR3 nucleotides: TGTGCCAGCAGTCCGATTGACAGGGGGCCTAACTATGGCTACACCTTC.